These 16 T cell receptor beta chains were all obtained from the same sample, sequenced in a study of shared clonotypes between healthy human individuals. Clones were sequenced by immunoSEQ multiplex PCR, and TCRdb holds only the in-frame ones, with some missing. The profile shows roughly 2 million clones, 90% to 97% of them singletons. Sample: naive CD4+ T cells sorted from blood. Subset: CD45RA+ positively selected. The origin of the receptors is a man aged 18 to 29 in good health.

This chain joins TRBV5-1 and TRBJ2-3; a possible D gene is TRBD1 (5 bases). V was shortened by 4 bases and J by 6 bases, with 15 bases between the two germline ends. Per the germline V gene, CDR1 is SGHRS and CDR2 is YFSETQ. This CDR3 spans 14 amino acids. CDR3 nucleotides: TGCGCCAGCAGCCCAGGGAACGTGGGGGATACGCAGTATTTT. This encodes CASSPGNVGDTQYF.

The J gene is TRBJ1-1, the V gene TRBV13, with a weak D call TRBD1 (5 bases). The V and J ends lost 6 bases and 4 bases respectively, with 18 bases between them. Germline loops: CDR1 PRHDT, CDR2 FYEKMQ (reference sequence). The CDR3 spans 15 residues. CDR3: CASRTAGDRGTEAFF. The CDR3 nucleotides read TGTGCCAGCAGGACAGCCGGCGATCGAGGCACTGAAGCTTTCTTT.

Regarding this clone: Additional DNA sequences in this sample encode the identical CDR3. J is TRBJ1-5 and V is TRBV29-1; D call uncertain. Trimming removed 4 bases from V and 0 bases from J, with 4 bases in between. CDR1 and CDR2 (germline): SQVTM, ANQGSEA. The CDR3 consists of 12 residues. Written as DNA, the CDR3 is TGCAGCGTTGGGGGTAGCAATCAGCCCCAGCATTTT. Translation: CSVGGSNQPQHF.

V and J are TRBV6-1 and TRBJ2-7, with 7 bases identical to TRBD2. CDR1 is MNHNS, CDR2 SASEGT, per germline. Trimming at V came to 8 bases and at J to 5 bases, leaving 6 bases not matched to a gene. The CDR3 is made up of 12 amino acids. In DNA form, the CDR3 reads TGTGCCAGCCGCAGACTAGCTGACGAGCAGTACTTC. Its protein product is CASRRLADEQYF.

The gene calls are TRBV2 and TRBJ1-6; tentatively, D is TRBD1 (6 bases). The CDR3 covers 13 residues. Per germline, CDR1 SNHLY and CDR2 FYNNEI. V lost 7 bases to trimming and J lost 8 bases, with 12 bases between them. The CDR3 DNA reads TGTGCCAGCACAGGGGAGGGCTATTCACCCCTCCACTTT. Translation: CASTGEGYSPLHF.

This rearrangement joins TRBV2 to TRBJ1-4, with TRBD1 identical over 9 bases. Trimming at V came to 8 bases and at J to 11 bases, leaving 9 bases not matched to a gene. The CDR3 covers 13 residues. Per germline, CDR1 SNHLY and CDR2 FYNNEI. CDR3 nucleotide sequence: TGTGCCAGCTTCCAGACAGGGGGGGAGAAACTGTTTTTT. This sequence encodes CASFQTGGEKLFF. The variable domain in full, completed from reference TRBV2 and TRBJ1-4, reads EPEVTQTPSHQVTQMGQEVILRCVPISNHLYFYWYRQILGQKVEFLVSFYNNEISEKSEIFDDQFSVERPDGSNFTLKIRSTKLEDSAMYFCASFQTGGEKLFFGSGTQLSVL.

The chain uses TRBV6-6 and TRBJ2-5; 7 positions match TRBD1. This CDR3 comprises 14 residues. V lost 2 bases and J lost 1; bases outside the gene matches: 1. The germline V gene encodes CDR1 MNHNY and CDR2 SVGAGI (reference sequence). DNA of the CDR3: TGTGCCAGCAGTTACAACAGGGGCCAAGAGACCCAGTACTTC. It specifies CASSYNRGQETQYF.

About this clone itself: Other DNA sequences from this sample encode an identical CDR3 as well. CDR3 sequence reads: CASSSDRAYEQYF. In DNA, the CDR3 is TGCGCCAGCAGTTCGGACAGGGCATACGAGCAGTACTTC. The chain has TRBV5-1 and TRBJ2-7; 8 bases are a match to TRBD1. Per the germline V gene, CDR1 is SGHRS and CDR2 is YFSETQ. J was trimmed by 4 bases and V by 5 bases; bases with no gene match: 5. CDR3 length equals 13 residues.

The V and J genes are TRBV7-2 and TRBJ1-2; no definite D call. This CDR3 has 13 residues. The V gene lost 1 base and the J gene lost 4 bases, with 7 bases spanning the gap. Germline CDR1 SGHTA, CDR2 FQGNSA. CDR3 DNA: TGTGCCAGCAGCTTAGGAGGGTTCTATGGCTACACCTTC. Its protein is CASSLGGFYGYTF.

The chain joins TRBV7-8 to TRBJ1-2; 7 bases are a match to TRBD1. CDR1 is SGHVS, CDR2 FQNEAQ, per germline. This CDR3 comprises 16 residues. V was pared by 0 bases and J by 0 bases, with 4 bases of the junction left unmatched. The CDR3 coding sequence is TGTGCCAGCAGCTTAGCCGCCGGGACAGCTAACTATGGCTACACCTTC. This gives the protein CASSLAAGTANYGYTF. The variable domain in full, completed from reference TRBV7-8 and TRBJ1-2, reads GAGVSQSPRYKVAKRGQDVALRCDPISGHVSLFWYQQALGQGPEFLTYFQNEAQLDKSGLPSDRFFAERPEGSVSTLKIQRTQQEDSAVYLCASSLAAGTANYGYTFGSGTRLTVV.

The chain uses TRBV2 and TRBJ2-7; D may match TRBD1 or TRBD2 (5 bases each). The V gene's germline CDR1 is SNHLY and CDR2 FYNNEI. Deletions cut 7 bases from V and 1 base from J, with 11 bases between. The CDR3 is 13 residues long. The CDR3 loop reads CASTRDRSYEQYF. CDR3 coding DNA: TGTGCCAGCACTCGGGACCGTTCCTACGAGCAGTACTTC.

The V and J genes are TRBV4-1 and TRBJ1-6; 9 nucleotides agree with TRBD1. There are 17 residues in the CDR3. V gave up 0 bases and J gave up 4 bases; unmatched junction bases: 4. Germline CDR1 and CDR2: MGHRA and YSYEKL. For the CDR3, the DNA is TGCGCCAGCAGCCAAGAACTTGGACAGGGGTATAATTCACCCCTCCACTTT. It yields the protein CASSQELGQGYNSPLHF.

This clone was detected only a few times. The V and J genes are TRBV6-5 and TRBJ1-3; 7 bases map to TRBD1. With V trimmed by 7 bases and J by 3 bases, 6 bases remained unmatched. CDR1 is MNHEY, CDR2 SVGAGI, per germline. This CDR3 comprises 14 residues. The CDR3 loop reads CASTRGQSGNTIYF. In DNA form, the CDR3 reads TGTGCCAGCACTCGGGGACAGAGTGGAAACACCATATATTTT.

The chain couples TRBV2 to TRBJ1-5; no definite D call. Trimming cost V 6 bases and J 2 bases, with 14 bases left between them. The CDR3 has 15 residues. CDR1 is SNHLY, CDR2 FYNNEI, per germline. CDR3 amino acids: CASRVEASGNQPQHF. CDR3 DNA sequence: TGTGCCAGCAGAGTAGAAGCGAGCGGCAATCAGCCCCAGCATTTT.

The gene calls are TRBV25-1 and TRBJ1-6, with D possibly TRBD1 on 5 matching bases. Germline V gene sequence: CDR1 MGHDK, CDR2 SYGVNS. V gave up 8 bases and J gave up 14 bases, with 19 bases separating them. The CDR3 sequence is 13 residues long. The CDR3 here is CASSLRGAGTLHF. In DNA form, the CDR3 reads TGTGCCAGCTCCCTGAGGGGCGCAGGTACCCTCCACTTT.

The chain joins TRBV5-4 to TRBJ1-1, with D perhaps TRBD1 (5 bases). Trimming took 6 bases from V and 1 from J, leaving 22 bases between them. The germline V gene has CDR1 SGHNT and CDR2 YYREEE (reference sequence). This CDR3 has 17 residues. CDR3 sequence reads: CASNGYPGGRTNTEAFF. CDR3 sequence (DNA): TGTGCCAGCAACGGTTATCCGGGGGGTAGAACGAACACTGAAGCTTTCTTT.